This T cell receptor beta chain was profiled in a study of blood T cell repertoires in COVID-19. Whole-study context: Some COVID-19 samples were acute and others convalescent; all came from the United States, Italy and Spain. The cDNA or gDNA used as material had been derived from T cells, B-cell-depleted T cells, or PBMCs.

Losses at the gene ends were 2 bases for V and 5 bases for J; bases not matched to a gene: 3. Germline V gives CDR1 SNHLY, CDR2 FYNNEI. The CDR3 covers 14 residues. Authors' processing steps: The authors estimated nucleated cell counts from reference gene primer amplification. Here immunoSEQ multiplex PCR was the method, and the copy in TCRdb shows in-frame clones only, minus some. V and J calls and clone size are copied from that table; D and trimming were computed from the DNA. The sample has fewer than 500,000 clones, around nine tenths seen once. The sequencing input was peripheral blood. The source of this sequence is a woman in her 30s with acute or convalescent COVID-19. The V call is TRBV2, the J call TRBJ2-7, with 10 bases that match TRBD1. In DNA form, the CDR3 reads TGTGCCAGCAGTGAATGGACAGGGGGTAACGAGCAGTACTTC. Translated: CASSEWTGGNEQYF.